The 16 T cell receptor beta chains given below trace back to one sample, sequenced in a study of CD8 T cells in Susac syndrome. Reverse transcription used about 0.5 to 1 ug RNA and random hexamers. MiXCR, applied by TCRdb to the immunoSEQ multiplex PCR reads, yields one record per CDR3 protein. The repertoire includes over 95,000 distinct CDR3 sequences, approximately 90% of them detected once, and around 0.12% sits in the top ten. Sequences were obtained from CD8+ T cells from PBMCs. The receptors were gathered from a human donor in good health.

The chain links TRBV29-1 to TRBJ2-3, with TRBD1 as a possible D gene (5 bases). CDR3 length equals 13 residues. Trimming shortened V by 3 bases and J by 6 bases, and 13 bases separated the two germline ends. Germline values: CDR1 SQVTM, CDR2 ANQGSEA. CDR3 nucleotides: TGCAGCGTTGACCCTGCAGGGTGGGATACGCAGTATTTT. It is translated as CSVDPAGWDTQYF.

The rearrangement joins TRBV14 to TRBJ2-2; a weak D match, TRBD2 (5 bases). CDR1 and CDR2 (germline): SGHDN, FVKESK. The V gene lost 0 bases and the J gene lost 6 bases, with 8 bases spanning the gap. The CDR3 is 14 amino acids. CDR3 in amino acids: CASSQDPGSGELFF. CDR3 coding DNA: TGTGCCAGCAGCCAAGATCCGGGGTCCGGGGAGCTGTTTTTT.

The chain joins TRBV11-3 to TRBJ2-2; 10 bases agree with TRBD2. The V gene end was trimmed by 4 bases and the J gene end by 7 bases; junction bases not matched to a gene: 15. The CDR3 totals 18 residues. Germline loops: CDR1 SGHNT, CDR2 YENEEA. The CDR3 DNA reads as TGTGCCAGCAGCTCCGCAAGTTTACTAGCGGGGAAAGGCGGGGAGCTGTTTTTT. Protein product: CASSSASLLAGKGGELFF.

The J gene is TRBJ2-4, the V gene TRBV6-1; 7 bases are a match to TRBD1. Looked up from germline, CDR1 is MNHNS and CDR2 is SASEGT. Trimming cost V 11 bases and J 1 base; bases outside gene matches: 20. This CDR3 spans 18 amino acids. CDR3 in DNA: TGTGCCTATTATGGGGTGGCAGGGGGTAATTGGGCCAAAAACATTCAGTACTTC. Translated, it gives CAYYGVAGGNWAKNIQYF.

The V and J genes are TRBV29-1 and TRBJ2-1; the match to TRBD1 covers 9 bases. The CDR3 covers 14 residues. Germline CDR1 SQVTM, CDR2 ANQGSEA. Trimming cost V 5 bases and J 7 bases; bases outside gene matches: 9. The CDR3 DNA sequence: TGCAGCGTTCGTCGTGGACAGGGGAAGAATGAGCAGTTCTTC. As protein: CSVRRGQGKNEQFF.

This chain connects TRBV20-1 to TRBJ2-3; D call uncertain. The CDR3 runs to 12 residues. Trimming pared 5 bases from V and 0 bases from J, leaving 6 bases between. CDR1 is DFQATT, CDR2 SNEGSKA, per germline (reference sequence). This CDR3 is CSACKSTDTQYF. CDR3 sequence (DNA): TGCAGTGCTTGCAAGAGCACAGATACGCAGTATTTT.

This chain joins TRBV7-3 and TRBJ1-2; D is undetermined. Trimming removed 5 bases from V and 4 bases from J, with 11 bases in between. Germline V CDR1 and CDR2: SGHTA, FQGTGA. CDR3 size: 13 residues. In nucleotides, the CDR3 is TGTGCCAGCAGCCAACGGGGTATCTATGGCTACACCTTC. Translating gives CASSQRGIYGYTF.

This chain links TRBV7-2 with TRBJ1-5; 7 bases are shared with TRBD1. Unmatched junction bases numbered 4, after V lost 1 base and J lost 4 bases. This CDR3 is built from 15 residues. Per the germline V gene, CDR1 is SGHTA and CDR2 is FQGNSA. DNA of the CDR3: TGTGCCAGCAGCTTAGAGGGACAGTCAAATCAGCCCCAGCATTTT. This translates into CASSLEGQSNQPQHF.

This chain uses TRBV5-6 with TRBJ2-7, with D perhaps TRBD2 (6 bases). V shed 6 bases and J shed 1 base, with 14 bases lying between them. Germline CDR1 is SGHDT and CDR2 is YYEEEE. The CDR3 runs to 14 residues. The CDR3 region has the DNA TGTGCCAGCAAAAGGAGGGCCCTATCCTACGAGCAGTACTTC. Translation gives CASKRRALSYEQYF.

The chain couples TRBV11-2 to TRBJ2-3; TRBD2 is a possible D gene (6 bases). Germline values: CDR1 SGHAT, CDR2 FQNNGV. This CDR3 has 16 amino acids. Deletions cut 8 bases from V and 2 bases from J, with 20 bases between. CDR3 DNA sequence: TGTGCCAGCTTGGGGACTCGTGAGGGATTCACAGATACGCAGTATTTT. Translation: CASLGTREGFTDTQYF.

The V gene is TRBV25-1, the J gene TRBJ1-1; tentatively, D is TRBD1 (6 bases). The CDR3 totals 14 residues. The V and J ends lost 1 base and 3 bases respectively, with 9 bases between them. Looked up from germline, CDR1 is MGHDK and CDR2 is SYGVNS. CDR3 residues: CASSESGVHTEAFF. The CDR3 coding sequence is TGTGCCAGCAGTGAATCAGGGGTCCACACTGAAGCTTTCTTT.

The chain uses TRBV7-2 and TRBJ2-3; D remains unclear. Trimming stripped 5 bases from V and 9 bases from J, with 12 bases between. CDR1 and CDR2 from the germline V gene are SGHTA and FQGNSA. The CDR3 loop spans 12 amino acids. The CDR3 spells CASSQSELTQYF. The CDR3 DNA reads TGTGCCAGCAGCCAGTCCGAATTGACGCAGTATTTT.

The chain joins TRBV4-3 to TRBJ2-3; 11 bases fit TRBD1. This CDR3 spans 19 amino acids. CDR1 is LGHNA, CDR2 YSLEER, per germline. V lost 5 bases and J lost 2; bases outside the gene matches: 15. The CDR3 sequence is CASSRRIHGTGGLTDTQYF. The CDR3 nucleotides read TGCGCCAGCAGCAGGCGGATCCACGGGACAGGGGGACTCACAGATACGCAGTATTTT.

The chain has TRBV20-1 and TRBJ2-5; the D gene is possibly TRBD1 (5 bases). The CDR3 runs to 13 residues. The V gene lost 6 bases and the J gene lost 3 bases, with 14 bases spanning the gap. Germline V gene lookup returns CDR1 DFQATT and CDR2 SNEGSKA (reference sequence). The CDR3 DNA reads TGCAGTGCCCCAGGGCTGGTTGAAGAGACCCAGTACTTC. Its protein is CSAPGLVEETQYF.

This rearrangement joins TRBV27 to TRBJ2-2; D not certain. V lost 3 bases and J lost 1, with 6 bases in between. The CDR3 spans 14 residues. The germline gives CDR1 MNHEY, CDR2 SMNVEV (reference sequence). CDR3 loop: CASSFIGNTGELFF. CDR3 nucleotide sequence: TGTGCCAGCAGTTTTATCGGGAACACCGGGGAGCTGTTTTTT.

This chain links TRBV14 with TRBJ2-3, with 9 bases identical to TRBD2. The CDR3 is made up of 15 amino acids. Germline lookup yields CDR1 SGHDN and CDR2 FVKESK. Trimming removed 2 bases from V and 5 bases from J; junction bases left unmatched: 5. CDR3 DNA sequence: TGTGCCAGCAGCCAACAAGCGGGAGGAGTAGATACGCAGTATTTT. Protein: CASSQQAGGVDTQYF.